The rows below give T cell receptor beta chains drawn from one sample of a study of T-cell reconstitution after alpha-beta-depleted transplantation in children. TCRdb analysed the PCR reads with MiXCR anew, one entry per CDR3 protein. Among hundreds of thousands of distinct CDR3 sequences listed, 15% to 20% were seen once. Sequenced here: PBMCs, mostly from graft donor cells, sampled 360 days after TCRalphabeta/CD19-depleted stem cell transplant. The source is a male patient aged 2-15 years who had a stem cell transplant for acute lymphoblastic leukemia, so the T cells may come from the graft donor. CDR3s include the opening cysteine and the closing phenylalanine or tryptophan. The order of the fields is clone size, J gene, D gene, V gene, CDR3 protein, CDR3 DNA. A D gene is named only where the DNA matches it firmly. Not every row has a clone size; where given, it reads once, few, many or a size class.

.	TRBJ2-2	.	TRBV10-3	CAIGIAAGTGELFF	TGTGCCATCGGGATAGCGGCAGGCACCGGGGAGCTGTTTTTT
.	TRBJ2-5	.	TRBV28	CASSFPLRGRRQETQYF	TGTGCCAGCAGTTTCCCCTTAAGGGGGAGGCGCCAAGAGACCCAGTACTTC
.	TRBJ2-7	TRBD2	TRBV12-3/TRBV12-4	CASSLLPGLAGPIYEQYF	TGTGCCAGCAGTTTACTTCCGGGACTAGCGGGACCGATCTACGAGCAGTACTTC
.	TRBJ2-3	.	TRBV29-1	CSAHTHTDTQYF	TGCAGCGCCCACACCCACACAGATACGCAGTATTTT
many	TRBJ2-7	.	TRBV12-3/TRBV12-4	CASSFRSRLVSDPPLKEQYF	TGTGCCAGCAGTTTCCGTTCCCGCCTTGTCTCGGACCCCCCGTTAAAGGAGCAGTACTTC
.	TRBJ2-1	.	TRBV5-1	CASSLNFAPGDNEQFF	TGCGCCAGCAGCTTGAACTTTGCTCCGGGAGACAATGAGCAGTTCTTC
.	TRBJ2-3	.	TRBV5-1	CASSSDTSRSF	TGCGCCAGCAGCTCGGACACCAGCAGGAGTTTT
many	TRBJ2-1	.	TRBV4-3	CASSQEDGRWAYNEQFF	TGCGCCAGCAGCCAAGAGGACGGGAGATGGGCCTACAATGAGCAGTTCTTC
.	TRBJ2-2	.	TRBV27	CASSTRQGGFTGELFF	TGTGCCAGCAGTACCCGACAGGGAGGTTTCACCGGGGAGCTGTTTTTT
many	TRBJ2-7	TRBD1	TRBV15	CATSRAPGGSYEQYF	TGTGCCACCAGCAGAGCTCCAGGGGGAAGCTACGAGCAGTACTTC
few	TRBJ2-1	TRBD2	TRBV9	CASSPGTSGSDEQFF	TGTGCCAGCAGCCCCGGGACTAGCGGGAGTGATGAGCAGTTCTTC
.	TRBJ2-7	.	TRBV15	CATSRELQDRSEQYF	TGTGCCACCAGCAGAGAACTACAGGACCGATCGGAGCAGTACTTC
few	TRBJ2-4	.	TRBV6-5	CASSYSKGLAKNIQYF	TGTGCCAGCAGTTACTCCAAGGGGCTAGCCAAAAACATTCAGTACTTC
once	TRBJ2-7	TRBD2	TRBV5-1	CASSSGLAGEHEQYF	TGCGCCAGCAGCTCCGGACTAGCGGGAGAGCACGAGCAGTACTTC
.	TRBJ1-1	.	TRBV29-1	CSVWAGNTEAFF	TGCAGCGTTTGGGCTGGGAACACTGAAGCTTTCTTT
many	TRBJ2-3	.	TRBV29-1	CSVVDYSLPSTDTQYF	TGCAGCGTTGTTGACTACAGTCTACCTAGCACAGATACGCAGTATTTT
.	TRBJ2-7	TRBD1	TRBV4-1	CASSIRDRSYEQYF	TGCGCCAGCAGCATCCGGGACAGAAGTTACGAGCAGTACTTC
many	TRBJ1-2	TRBD1	TRBV19	CAAPRQGSEGYTF	TGTGCCGCTCCAAGACAGGGGTCGGAGGGCTACACCTTC
few	TRBJ1-2	.	TRBV18	CASSPGLVRQGFGYTF	TGTGCCAGCTCACCGGGTTTGGTAAGGCAGGGCTTCGGCTACACCTTC
many	TRBJ2-5	.	TRBV12-3/TRBV12-4	CASSLKETQYF	TGTGCCAGCAGCTTGAAAGAGACCCAGTACTTC
few	TRBJ2-3	.	TRBV5-6	CASSLEGWGTDTQYF	TGTGCCAGCAGCTTAGAGGGATGGGGCACAGATACGCAGTATTTT
.	TRBJ2-7	.	TRBV6-2/TRBV6-3	CASSSGRASEQYF	TGTGCCAGCAGTTCCGGTAGGGCCTCCGAGCAGTACTTC
.	TRBJ2-7	TRBD2	TRBV5-1	CASSFARGLAGSYEQYF	TGCGCCAGCAGCTTCGCAAGGGGACTAGCGGGATCCTACGAGCAGTACTTC
.	TRBJ2-5	TRBD1	TRBV11-2	CASSSLSRGRETQYF	TGTGCCAGCAGCTCTTTGTCCAGGGGGCGAGAGACCCAGTACTTC
few	TRBJ1-2	TRBD1	TRBV15	CATSRGPTGDNYGYTF	TGTGCCACCAGCAGGGGGCCGACAGGGGACAACTATGGCTACACCTTC
.	TRBJ2-7	TRBD1	TRBV29-1	CSVEAQGVYEQYF	TGCAGCGTTGAAGCCCAGGGGGTCTACGAGCAGTACTTC
.	TRBJ2-4	.	TRBV6-6	CASSSPGGGAQNIQYF	TGTGCCAGCAGTTCCCCTGGGGGGGGGGCCCAAAACATTCAGTACTTC
.	TRBJ2-5	.	TRBV6-5	CASSYWGGYETQYF	TGTGCCAGCAGTTACTGGGGCGGGTATGAGACCCAGTACTTC
.	TRBJ2-5	.	TRBV20-1	CSASSGPQETQYF	TGCAGTGCTAGCAGCGGGCCACAAGAGACCCAGTACTTC
.	TRBJ2-1	.	TRBV5-1	CASSGGSGQTNEQFF	TGCGCCAGCAGCGGAGGTTCCGGACAGACCAATGAGCAGTTCTTC
many	TRBJ2-1	.	TRBV20-1	CSAAANEQFF	TGCAGTGCAGCGGCCAATGAGCAGTTCTTC
many	TRBJ2-7	TRBD1	TRBV13	CASSWGQGNEQYF	TGTGCCAGCAGCTGGGGACAGGGGAACGAGCAGTACTTC
few	TRBJ1-3	.	TRBV5-1	CASSFGPPGNTIYF	TGCGCCAGCAGCTTCGGCCCGCCTGGAAACACCATATATTTT